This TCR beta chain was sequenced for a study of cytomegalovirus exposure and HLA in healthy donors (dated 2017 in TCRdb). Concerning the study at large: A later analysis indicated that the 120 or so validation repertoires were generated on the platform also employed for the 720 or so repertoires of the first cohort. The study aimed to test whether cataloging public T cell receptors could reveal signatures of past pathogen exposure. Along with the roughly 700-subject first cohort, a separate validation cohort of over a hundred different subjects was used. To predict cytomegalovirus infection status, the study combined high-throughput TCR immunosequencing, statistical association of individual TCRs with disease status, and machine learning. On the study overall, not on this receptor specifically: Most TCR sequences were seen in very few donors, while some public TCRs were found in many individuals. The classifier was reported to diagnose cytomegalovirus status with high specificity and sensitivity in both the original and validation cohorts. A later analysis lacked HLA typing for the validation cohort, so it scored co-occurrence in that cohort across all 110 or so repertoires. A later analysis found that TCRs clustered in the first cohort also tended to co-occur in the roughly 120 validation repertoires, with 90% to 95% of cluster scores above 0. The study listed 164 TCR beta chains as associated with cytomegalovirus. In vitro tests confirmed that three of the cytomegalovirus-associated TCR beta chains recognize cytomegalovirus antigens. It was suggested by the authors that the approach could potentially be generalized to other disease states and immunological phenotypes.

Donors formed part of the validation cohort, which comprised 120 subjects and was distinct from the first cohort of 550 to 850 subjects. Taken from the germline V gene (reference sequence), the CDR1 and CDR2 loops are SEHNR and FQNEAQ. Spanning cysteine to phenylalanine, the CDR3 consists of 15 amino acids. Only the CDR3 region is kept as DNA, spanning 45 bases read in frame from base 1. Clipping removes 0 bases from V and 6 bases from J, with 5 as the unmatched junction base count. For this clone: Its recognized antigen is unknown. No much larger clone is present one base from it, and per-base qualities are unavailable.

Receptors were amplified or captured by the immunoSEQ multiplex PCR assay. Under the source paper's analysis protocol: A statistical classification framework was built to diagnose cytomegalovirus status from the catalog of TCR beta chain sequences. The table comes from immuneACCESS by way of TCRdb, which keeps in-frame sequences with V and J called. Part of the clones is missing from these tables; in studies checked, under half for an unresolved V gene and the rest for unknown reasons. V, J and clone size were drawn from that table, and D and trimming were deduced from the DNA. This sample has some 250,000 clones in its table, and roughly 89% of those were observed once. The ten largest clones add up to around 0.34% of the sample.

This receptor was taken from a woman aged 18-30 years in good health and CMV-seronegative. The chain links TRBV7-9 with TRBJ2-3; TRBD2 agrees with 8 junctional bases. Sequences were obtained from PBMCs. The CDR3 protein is CASSLAGLATDTQYF. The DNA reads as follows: TGTGCCAGCAGCTTAGCAGGACTAGCAACGGATACGCAGTATTTT.